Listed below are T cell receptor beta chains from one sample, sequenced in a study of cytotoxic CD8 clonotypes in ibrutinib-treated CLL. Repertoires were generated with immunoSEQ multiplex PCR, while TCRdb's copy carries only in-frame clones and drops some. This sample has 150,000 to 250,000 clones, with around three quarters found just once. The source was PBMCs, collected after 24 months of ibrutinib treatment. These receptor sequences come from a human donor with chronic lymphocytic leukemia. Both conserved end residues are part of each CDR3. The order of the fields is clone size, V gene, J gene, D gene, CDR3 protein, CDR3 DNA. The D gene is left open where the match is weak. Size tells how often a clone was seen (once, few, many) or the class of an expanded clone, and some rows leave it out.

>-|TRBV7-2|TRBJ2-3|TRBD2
CASSSSGRLTDTQYF
TGTGCCAGCAGCTCAAGCGGGAGGCTGACAGATACGCAGTATTTT
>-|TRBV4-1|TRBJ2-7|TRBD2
CASSQDSSGRALPRSYEQYF
TGCGCCAGCAGCCAAGATTCCAGCGGGAGGGCCCTACCGCGGTCCTACGAGCAGTACTTC
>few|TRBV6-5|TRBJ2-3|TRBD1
CASRRTGGTDTQYF
TGTGCCAGCAGGCGGACAGGGGGCACAGATACGCAGTATTTT
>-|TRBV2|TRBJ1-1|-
CASRQDTNTEAFF
TGTGCCAGCAGGCAGGACACGAACACTGAAGCTTTCTTT
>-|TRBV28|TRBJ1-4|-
CASRIERDYATNEKLFF
TGTGCCAGCAGGATAGAGAGGGACTACGCAACTAATGAAAAACTGTTTTTT
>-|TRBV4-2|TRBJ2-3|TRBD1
CASSQTGGRTDTQYF
TGTGCCAGCAGCCAGACAGGGGGTCGGACAGATACGCAGTATTTT
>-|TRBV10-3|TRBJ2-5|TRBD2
CAITSGRVETQYF
TGTGCCATCACAAGCGGGAGGGTTGAGACCCAGTACTTC
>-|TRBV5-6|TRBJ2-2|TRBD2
CASSLGLAGEVTGELFF
TGTGCCAGCAGCTTAGGTCTAGCGGGAGAGGTTACCGGGGAGCTGTTTTTT
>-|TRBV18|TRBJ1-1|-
CASSPEWRTEAFF
TGTGCCAGCTCTCCCGAGTGGAGGACTGAAGCTTTCTTT
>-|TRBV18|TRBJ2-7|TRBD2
CASSPREGSDEQHF
TGTGCCAGCTCACCACGGGAGGGATCCGACGAGCAGCACTTC
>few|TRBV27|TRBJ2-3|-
CASSPAGDTQYF
TGTGCCAGCAGTCCCGCCGGGGATACGCAGTATTTT
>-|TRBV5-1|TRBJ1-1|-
CASRNPGNTEAFF
TGCGCCAGTCGTAACCCAGGGAACACTGAAGCTTTCTTT
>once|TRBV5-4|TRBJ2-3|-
CASSLERVDTQYF
TGTGCCAGCAGCTTGGAGCGGGTTGATACGCAGTATTTT
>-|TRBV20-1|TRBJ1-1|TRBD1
CSAWDRVEAFF
TGCAGTGCGTGGGACAGGGTCGAGGCTTTCTTT
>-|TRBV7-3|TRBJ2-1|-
CASSFGRQVPYNEQFF
TGTGCCAGCAGTTTTGGGAGACAGGTCCCATACAATGAGCAGTTCTTC
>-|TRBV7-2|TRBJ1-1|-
CASSLLVFDSVPNTEAFF
TGTGCCAGCAGCTTATTAGTCTTCGACAGTGTCCCGAACACTGAAGCTTTCTTT
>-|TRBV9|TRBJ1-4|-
CASSVEDMQTTNEKLFF
TGTGCCAGCAGCGTAGAGGACATGCAGACAACTAATGAAAAACTGTTTTTT
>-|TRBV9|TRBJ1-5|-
CASSVAVSGQPQHF
TGTGCCAGCAGCGTAGCGGTCAGTGGTCAGCCCCAGCATTTT
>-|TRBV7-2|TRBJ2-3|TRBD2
CASSTVGLAGGADTQYF
TGTGCCAGCAGCACCGTGGGACTAGCGGGAGGGGCAGATACGCAGTATTTT
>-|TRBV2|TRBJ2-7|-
CASKPTGLGEQYF
TGTGCCAGCAAGCCGACTGGTTTGGGCGAGCAGTACTTC
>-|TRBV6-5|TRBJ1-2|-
CASSTDRTYGYTF
TGTGCCAGCAGCACAGACAGGACCTATGGCTACACCTTC
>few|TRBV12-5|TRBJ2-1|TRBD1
CASGYRQGISEQFF
TGTGCTAGTGGTTACCGACAGGGGATCTCTGAGCAGTTCTTC
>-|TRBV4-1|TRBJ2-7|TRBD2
CASSPLPAGADEQYF
TGCGCCAGCAGCCCCCTTCCAGCGGGAGCCGACGAGCAGTACTTC
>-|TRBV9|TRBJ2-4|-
CASSADIAKNIQYF
TGTGCCAGCAGCGCGGATATAGCCAAAAACATTCAGTACTTC
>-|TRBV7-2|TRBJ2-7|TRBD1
CASSKQDRGRLEQYF
TGTGCCAGCAGCAAACAGGACAGGGGGCGCCTCGAGCAGTACTTC
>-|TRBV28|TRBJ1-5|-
CASYSNQPQHF
TGTGCCAGCTACAGCAATCAGCCCCAGCATTTT
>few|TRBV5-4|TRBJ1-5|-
CASSREGQPQHF
TGTGCCAGCAGCCGGGAGGGTCAGCCCCAGCATTTT
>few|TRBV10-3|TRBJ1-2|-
CAISGRAALYGYTF
TGTGCCATCAGTGGGAGGGCAGCGCTCTATGGCTACACCTTC
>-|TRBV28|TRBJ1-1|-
CASGRGGNTEAFF
TGTGCCAGTGGACGGGGAGGTAACACTGAAGCTTTCTTT
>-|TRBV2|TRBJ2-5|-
CASSLGALAWGETQYF
TGTGCCAGCAGTTTGGGGGCTTTGGCATGGGGAGAGACCCAGTACTTC
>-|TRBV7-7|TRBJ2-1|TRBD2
CASSPSGGSYNEQFF
TGTGCCAGCAGCCCCTCGGGGGGCTCCTACAATGAGCAGTTCTTC
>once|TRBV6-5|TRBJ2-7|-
CASSGGRSSYEQYF
TGTGCCAGCAGTGGAGGGCGGAGCTCCTACGAGCAGTACTTC
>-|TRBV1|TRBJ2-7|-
CTSSHPSGTGGYEQYF
TGCACCAGCAGCCACCCCTCCGGGACAGGGGGATACGAGCAGTACTTC
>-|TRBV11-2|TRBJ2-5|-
CASSLAGLQETQYF
TGTGCCAGCAGCTTAGCGGGGCTCCAAGAGACCCAGTACTTC
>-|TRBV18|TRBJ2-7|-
CASSPPRGEDADEQYF
TGTGCCAGCTCACCACCGAGAGGGGAAGATGCGGACGAGCAGTACTTC
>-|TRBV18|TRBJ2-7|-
CASSPQQLISYEQYF
TGTGCCAGCTCACCGCAACAACTTATCTCCTACGAGCAGTACTTC
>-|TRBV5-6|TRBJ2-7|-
CASRRGLQINYEQYF
TGTGCCAGCAGGAGGGGACTCCAAATCAACTACGAGCAGTACTTC
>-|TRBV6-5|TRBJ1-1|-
CASSYSRNTEAFF
TGTGCCAGCAGCTACAGCCGAAACACTGAAGCTTTCTTT
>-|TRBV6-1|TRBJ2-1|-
CASSEITGLPYEQFF
TGTGCCAGCAGTGAAATCACTGGACTACCATATGAGCAGTTCTTC
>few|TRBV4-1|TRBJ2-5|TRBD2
CASSQVGLQETQYF
TGCGCCAGCAGCCAAGTGGGACTACAAGAGACCCAGTACTTC
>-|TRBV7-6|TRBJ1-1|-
CASSPGGGGTEAFF
TGTGCCAGCAGCCCCGGCGGGGGAGGCACTGAAGCTTTCTTT
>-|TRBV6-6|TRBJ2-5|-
CASSRRTAQETQYF
TGTGCCAGCAGTCGCAGGACAGCCCAAGAAACCCAGTACTTC
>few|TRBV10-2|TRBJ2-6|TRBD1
CASSGQGFGANVLTF
TGCGCCAGCAGTGGACAGGGGTTTGGGGCCAACGTCCTGACTTTC
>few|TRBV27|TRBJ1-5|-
CASSHLPRGGAIDNNQPQHF
TGTGCCAGCAGCCACCTCCCTCGCGGGGGGGCGATCGATAACAATCAGCCCCAGCATTTT